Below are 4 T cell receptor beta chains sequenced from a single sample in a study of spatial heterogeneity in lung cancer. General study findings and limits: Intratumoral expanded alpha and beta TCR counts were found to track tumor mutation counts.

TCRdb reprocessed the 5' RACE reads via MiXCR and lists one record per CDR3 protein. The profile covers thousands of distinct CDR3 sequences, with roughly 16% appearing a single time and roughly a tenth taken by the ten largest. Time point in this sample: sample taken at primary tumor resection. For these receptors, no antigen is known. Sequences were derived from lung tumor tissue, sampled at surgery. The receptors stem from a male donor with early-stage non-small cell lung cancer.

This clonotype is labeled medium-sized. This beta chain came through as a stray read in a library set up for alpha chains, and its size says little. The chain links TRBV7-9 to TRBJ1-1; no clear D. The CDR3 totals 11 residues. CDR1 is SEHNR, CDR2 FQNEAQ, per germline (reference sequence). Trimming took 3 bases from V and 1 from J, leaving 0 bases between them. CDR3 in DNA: TGTGCCAGCAGCTTGAACACTGAAGCTTTCTTT. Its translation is CASSLNTEAFF.

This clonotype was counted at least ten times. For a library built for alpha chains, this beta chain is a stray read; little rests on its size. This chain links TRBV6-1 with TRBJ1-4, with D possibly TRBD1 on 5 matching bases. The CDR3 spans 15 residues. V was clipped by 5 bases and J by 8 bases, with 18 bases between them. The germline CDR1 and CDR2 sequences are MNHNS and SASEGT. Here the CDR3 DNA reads TGTGCCAGCAGTAACGGGACTCCCCTTGGGGAAAAACTGTTTTTT. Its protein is CASSNGTPLGEKLFF.

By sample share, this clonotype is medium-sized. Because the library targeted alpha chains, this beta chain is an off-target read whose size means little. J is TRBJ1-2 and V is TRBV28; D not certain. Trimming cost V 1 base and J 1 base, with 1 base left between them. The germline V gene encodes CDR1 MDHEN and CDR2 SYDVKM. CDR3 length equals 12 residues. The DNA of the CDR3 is TGTGCCAGCAGTTTATTTAACTATGGCTACACCTTC. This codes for CASSLFNYGYTF.

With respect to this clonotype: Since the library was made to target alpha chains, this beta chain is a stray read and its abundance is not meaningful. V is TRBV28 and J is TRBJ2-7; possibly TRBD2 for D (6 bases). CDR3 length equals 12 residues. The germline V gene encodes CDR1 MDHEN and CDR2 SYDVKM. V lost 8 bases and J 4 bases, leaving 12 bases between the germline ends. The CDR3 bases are TGTGCCAGCGGGACTTTTTCTTACGAGCAGTACTTC. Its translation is CASGTFSYEQYF. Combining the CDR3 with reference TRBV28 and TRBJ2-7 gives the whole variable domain DVKVTQSSRYLVKRTGEKVFLECVQDMDHENMFWYRQDPGLGLRLIYFSYDVKMKEKGDIPEGYSVSREKKERFSLILESASTNQTSMYLCASGTFSYEQYFGPGTRLTVT.